The 9 T cell receptor beta chains below all came from one sample that was sequenced in a study of T cell repertoires in cytomegalovirus infection. MiXCR was run by TCRdb on the reads, yielding one entry per CDR3 protein. The sample shows nearly 650,000 distinct CDR3 sequences, roughly a quarter of them seen only once. The material sequenced was CD8+ T cells from PBMCs. The receptors shown here come from a human donor in good health (CMV status not recorded). Some clones in this sample may be carry-over from other donors' samples.

The rearrangement links TRBV6-6 to TRBJ1-1; D gene unclear. Germline V gives CDR1 MNHNY, CDR2 SVGAGI (reference sequence). With 2 bases removed from V and 1 base from J, the gap between germline ends came to 14 bases. The CDR3 covers 16 residues. The CDR3 region has the DNA TGTGCCAGCAGTTACGATCCTCGGGCTGAGAACACTGAAGCTTTCTTT. Protein product: CASSYDPRAENTEAFF.

The table lists this clonotype with a few counts. The V gene is TRBV29-1, the J gene TRBJ1-6; D might be TRBD1 (6 bases). The CDR3 runs to 11 residues. V was pared by 7 bases and J by 15 bases, with 16 bases between. The germline V gene has CDR1 SQVTM and CDR2 ANQGSEA. The CDR3 sequence: CSAWAQGCLHF. In DNA form, the CDR3 reads TGCAGCGCCTGGGCCCAGGGGTGCCTCCACTTT.

About this clonotype: Germline is not matched at one junction end, which may reflect a read error. CDR3: CASTYQLAGVRSTDAQYF. The CDR3 coding sequence is TGTGCCAGCACTTACCAACTAGCGGGGGTTCGTAGCACAGATGCGCAGTATTTT. The V gene is TRBV6-2 or TRBV6-3, the J gene TRBJ2-3; TRBD2 matches at 11 bases. The germline V gene encodes CDR1 MNHEY and CDR2 SVGEGT. The CDR3 length is 18 residues.

V usage is TRBV6-6 and J usage is TRBJ2-7; D unresolved. Germline CDR1 and CDR2: MNHNY and SVGAGI (reference sequence). This CDR3 has 14 residues. V was clipped by 8 bases and J by 0 bases, with 14 bases between them. CDR3 residues: CASCPYGSSYEQYV. Here the CDR3 DNA reads TGTGCCAGCTGCCCTTATGGAAGCTCCTACGAGCAGTACGTC.

This clonotype appeared many times. This chain uses TRBV5-8 with TRBJ1-5; unclear D gene. Trimming cost V 0 bases and J 5 bases, with 12 bases left between them. From germline, CDR1 is SGHTS and CDR2 YDEGEE. The CDR3 sequence is 15 residues long. The DNA of the CDR3 is TGTGCCAGCAGCTTGGGGGAACAGTACTATCAGCCCCAGCATTTT. Translation gives CASSLGEQYYQPQHF.

The chain recombines TRBV5-6 with TRBJ2-7, with D possibly matching TRBD1 (5 bases). Germline V gene lookup returns CDR1 SGHDT and CDR2 YYEEEE. The CDR3 has 15 residues. The germline V and J ends were trimmed by 4 bases and 3 bases, with 17 bases remaining between them. The CDR3 here is CASSPMTASDYEQYF. CDR3 in DNA: TGTGCCAGCAGCCCCATGACAGCCTCGGACTACGAGCAGTACTTC.

To note about this clonotype: Being one base from a much bigger clone, this may be a read error. The CDR3 is CASSSRSSGVNVLTF. The CDR3 bases are TGTGCCAGCAGCTCCCGGAGCTCTGGGGTCAACGTCCTGACTTTC. This chain links TRBV7-6 with TRBJ2-6; D gene unclear. Germline CDR1 SGHVS, CDR2 FNYEAQ. The CDR3 contains 15 residues.

This clonotype showed up just a few times. The chain has TRBV6-2 or TRBV6-3 and TRBJ1-2; D not certain. Trimming cost V 0 bases and J 4 bases, with 12 bases left between them. The CDR3 totals 15 residues. Germline assignment: CDR1 MNHEY and CDR2 SVGEGT. The CDR3 sequence: CASSYSKVNGYGYTF. The CDR3 nucleotides read TGTGCCAGCAGTTACTCGAAAGTCAATGGCTATGGCTACACCTTC.

The chain carries TRBV7-2 and TRBJ2-7; 7 nucleotides line up with TRBD1. V lost 3 bases and J lost 5; bases outside the gene matches: 10. The CDR3 totals 15 residues. Germline V CDR1 and CDR2: SGHTA, FQGNSA. This CDR3 reads CASSFTPGGTDEQYF. The CDR3 DNA reads as TGTGCCAGCAGCTTCACTCCGGGTGGGACAGACGAGCAGTACTTC.